Listed here is a single TCR beta chain. Trimming took off 0 bases at V and 4 bases at J, with 10 bases between the two ends. Germline V gives CDR1 MNHNS, CDR2 SASEGT. The CDR3 totals 15 residues. Assay used: immunoSEQ multiplex PCR; TCRdb lists only in-frame clones, some missing. The sample lists approximately 44,000 clones, approximately 91% occurring once. The data are from a study of T cell changes during pregnancy in multiple sclerosis. V gene TRBV6-1 combines with J gene TRBJ2-1, with D maybe TRBD2 (6 bases). The sequence derives from a female donor with multiple sclerosis, enrolled in a pregnancy study. The specimen comprised CD4+ T cells from peripheral blood mononuclear cells, sampled in the first trimester of pregnancy. CDR3 sequence: CASSEAGGRYNEQFF. The CDR3 DNA is TGTGCCAGCAGTGAAGCGGGAGGTCGGTACAATGAGCAGTTCTTC.